This TCR beta chain was captured in a study of early T cells in non-severe SARS-CoV-2 infection. Study as a whole: Chains were not paired, and sequencing was done on bulk RNA from unsorted whole blood.

The CDR3 totals 12 residues. In germline, CDR1 is ENHRY, CDR2 SYGVKD. Trimming took 5 bases from V and 4 from J, leaving 7 bases between them. A remark on this clonotype: Its matching antigen is unknown.

Study results and caveats: The matching step, a VDJdb search, favored anti-spike CD8 responses and missed private and CD4 specificities.

In the library, individual cDNA molecules carried attached unique molecular identifiers. TCRdb called the 5' RACE reads again in MiXCR, with one record for every CDR3 protein. Found here are roughly 34,000 distinct CDR3 sequences, less than 8.5% of them singletons; the top ten hold around 13%. Sequencing was performed on whole blood, taken at baseline. The J gene is TRBJ2-3, the V gene TRBV10-3; no firm D call. This clonotype was sampled from an adult who was a healthcare worker with PCR-confirmed SARS-CoV-2 infection or an uninfected control (not recorded which). The CDR3 nucleotides read TGTGCCATCAGTACTCCTGCAGATACGCAGTATTTT. Its translation: CAISTPADTQYF.